A single sample is the source of the 25 T cell receptor beta chains below, sequenced in a study of cytotoxic CD8 clonotypes in ibrutinib-treated CLL. Sequencing used immunoSEQ multiplex PCR; TCRdb keeps in-frame clones, though not all of them. The data show more than 110,000 clones, with approximately 80% seen just once and approximately 5.1% held by the top ten. The specimen comprised PBMCs, sampled after 24 months of ibrutinib treatment. All receptors derive from a human donor with chronic lymphocytic leukemia.

The rearrangement links TRBV7-2 to TRBJ2-2; D unresolved. The CDR3 extends over 13 amino acids. The V gene's germline CDR1 is SGHTA and CDR2 FQGNSA. Trimming shortened V by 5 bases and J by 6 bases, and 10 bases separated the two germline ends. The CDR3 loop is CASSPRVAGELFF. The CDR3 DNA is TGTGCCAGCAGCCCCCGGGTGGCCGGGGAGCTGTTTTTT. The complete variable domain, with remaining parts taken from reference TRBV7-2 and TRBJ2-2, reads GAGVSQSPSNKVTEKGKDVELRCDPISGHTALYWYRQSLGQGLEFLIYFQGNSAPDKSGLPSDRFSAERTGGSVSTLTIQRTQQEDSAVYLCASSPRVAGELFFGEGSRLTVL.

CDR3 sequence: CASMVHGQRPLGDTQYF. The CDR3 nucleotides read TGCGCCAGCATGGTTCACGGACAGAGGCCTTTGGGGGATACGCAGTATTTT. The V gene is TRBV5-1, the J gene TRBJ2-3; weak D call: TRBD1 (6 bases). The CDR3 has 17 residues. Germline CDR1 and CDR2: SGHRS and YFSETQ. Between the trimmed V and J ends, which lost 6 bases and 6 bases, there was a span of 26 bases.

This clone occurred a few times. This chain connects TRBV4-3 to TRBJ1-1; no reliable D call. CDR1 and CDR2 from the germline V gene are LGHNA and YSLEER. V was clipped by 6 bases and J by 3 bases, with 20 bases between them. The CDR3 contains 16 residues. The CDR3 DNA follows: TGCGCCAGCAGTCTCTCCGTAGGCCTCTGGGACACTGAAGCTTTCTTT. This sequence encodes CASSLSVGLWDTEAFF.

The chain has TRBV10-3 and TRBJ2-5, with D maybe TRBD1 (6 bases). The CDR3 runs 14 residues. Per germline, CDR1 ENHRY and CDR2 SYGVKD. The V and J ends lost 2 bases and 5 bases respectively, with 12 bases between them. Here the CDR3 reads CAISEGMQGETQYF. The CDR3 coding sequence is TGTGCCATCAGTGAGGGGATGCAGGGGGAGACCCAGTACTTC.

The chain has TRBV27 and TRBJ1-2; unclear D gene. The V end lost 5 bases, the J end lost 11 bases, and 15 bases lay between the germline ends. This CDR3 spans 12 amino acids. The germline V gene encodes CDR1 MNHEY and CDR2 SMNVEV (reference sequence). CDR3 nucleotide sequence: TGTGCCAGCAGTCCGCCCGCCCTGCGTTACACCTTC. Amino acids: CASSPPALRYTF.

The chain links TRBV9 to TRBJ1-2, with 7 nucleotides matching TRBD1. The CDR3 has 13 residues. Losses at the gene ends were 4 bases for V and 8 bases for J; bases not matched to a gene: 8. Per the germline V gene, CDR1 is SGDLS and CDR2 is YYNGEE. The CDR3 protein is CASSLDRDGGYTF. The CDR3 DNA is TGTGCCAGCAGCTTAGACAGGGACGGAGGCTACACCTTC.

This chain connects TRBV18 to TRBJ2-7; TRBD1 matches at 9 bases. The CDR3 covers 16 residues. Germline CDR1 is KGHSH and CDR2 is LQKENI. The junction had 12 bases not matched to a gene; V was cut back by 2 bases and J by 7 bases. The CDR3 here is CASSPSLDRGSREQYF. CDR3 DNA sequence: TGTGCCAGCTCACCATCCCTGGACAGGGGATCTAGAGAGCAGTACTTC. Together with reference TRBV18 and TRBJ2-7, the CDR3 gives the full variable domain: NAGVMQNPRHLVRRRGQEARLRCSPMKGHSHVYWYRQLPEEGLKFMVYLQKENIIDESGMPKERFSAEFPKEGPSILRIQQVVRGDSAAYFCASSPSLDRGSREQYFGPGTRLTVT.

The chain carries TRBV23-1 and TRBJ2-2; weak D call: TRBD1 (5 bases). TRBV23-1 belongs to the ORF category, with a function that is uncertain. CDR3 length equals 14 residues. V was clipped by 6 bases and J by 5 bases, with 13 bases between them. The CDR3 region is CASSPPTVTGELFF. DNA for the CDR3: TGCGCCAGCAGCCCCCCGACAGTTACCGGGGAGCTGTTTTTT.

This clone was detected only a few times. The chain links TRBV5-1 to TRBJ1-5; 8 positions match TRBD1. The CDR3 runs to 14 residues. Germline V gives CDR1 SGHRS, CDR2 YFSETQ. V lost 0 bases to trimming and J lost 6 bases; unmatched junction nucleotides: 2. CDR3 in DNA: TGCGCCAGCAGCTTGGGACAGGGGAGTCAGCCCCAGCATTTT. Protein: CASSLGQGSQPQHF.

The DNA of the CDR3 is TGTGCCAGTAGTCCCCTCCATGGGACTAGCAATCAGCCCCAGCATTTT. Translating it yields CASSPLHGTSNQPQHF. This chain joins TRBV19 and TRBJ1-5; TRBD1 is a possible D gene (5 bases). The V gene's germline CDR1 is LNHDA and CDR2 SQIVND (reference sequence). The CDR3 is 16 residues long. V dropped 5 bases and J dropped 0 bases, with 14 bases sitting between them.

The chain recombines TRBV6-5 with TRBJ1-1; no clear D gene. V dropped 7 bases and J dropped 5 bases, with 8 bases sitting between them. Germline V gene lookup returns CDR1 MNHEY and CDR2 SVGAGI. The CDR3 consists of 11 residues. DNA of the CDR3: TGTGCCAGCACGGCAACAACTGAAGCTTTCTTT. Amino acid sequence: CASTATTEAFF.

The chain combines TRBV18 with TRBJ1-5; D is unresolved. This CDR3 comprises 14 residues. Per germline, CDR1 KGHSH and CDR2 LQKENI. Trimming took off 2 bases at V and 6 bases at J, with 11 bases between the two ends. The CDR3 bases are TGTGCCAGCTCACCAGGTACAGAGGGTCAGCCCCAGCATTTT. Translated: CASSPGTEGQPQHF.

The gene calls are TRBV7-9 and TRBJ1-5; D remains ambiguous. V lost 3 bases and J lost 3, with 3 bases in between. The CDR3 runs to 12 residues. Germline CDR1 SEHNR, CDR2 FQNEAQ (reference sequence). The CDR3 sequence: CASSFNNQPQHF. As DNA, the CDR3 is TGTGCCAGCAGCTTTAACAATCAGCCCCAGCATTTT.

The rearrangement joins TRBV30 to TRBJ1-1, with 8 bases identical to TRBD1. Germline V lookup: CDR1 GTSNPN, CDR2 SVGIG (reference sequence). This CDR3 is built from 12 residues. The V segment lost 1 base and the J segment 11 bases; nucleotides outside the gene matches: 6. The CDR3 spells CAWSDRGVAAFF. CDR3 coding DNA: TGTGCCTGGAGTGACAGGGGGGTCGCGGCTTTCTTT.

The rearrangement links TRBV19 to TRBJ2-2; 15 positions agree with TRBD2. The length of the CDR3 is 18 residues. V lost 6 bases, J lost 1 base, and 6 bases stayed unmatched. Germline V gene sequence: CDR1 LNHDA, CDR2 SQIVND (reference sequence). In nucleotides, the CDR3 is TGTGCCAGTAGCCAACCGGGACTAGCGGGAGGGAACACCGGGGAGCTGTTTTTT. Its translation: CASSQPGLAGGNTGELFF.

J is TRBJ1-1 and V is TRBV4-2; D not resolved. The CDR3 is made up of 17 amino acids. V shed 0 bases and J shed 0 bases, with 14 bases lying between them. Germline V gene lookup returns CDR1 LGHNA and CDR2 YNFKEQ. CDR3 DNA: TGTGCCAGCAGCCAAGATCCCCAGGACGGATTGAACACTGAAGCTTTCTTT. This gives the protein CASSQDPQDGLNTEAFF.

The chain links TRBV29-1 to TRBJ2-3; D tentatively reads TRBD1 or TRBD2 (5 bases each). The V end was cut by 7 bases, the J end by 3 bases, with 23 bases between. Germline assignment: CDR1 SQVTM and CDR2 ANQGSEA. CDR3 length equals 16 residues. The CDR3 DNA sequence: TGCAGCGCTCTAATCCGGGACCCGAGTGGGACAGATACGCAGTATTTT. This codes for CSALIRDPSGTDTQYF.

The sample holds many counts of this clone. The chain has TRBV7-9 and TRBJ2-3; 8 nucleotides agree with TRBD2. V was clipped by 2 bases and J by 4 bases; unmatched bases: 14. CDR3 length equals 18 residues. CDR1 and CDR2 from the germline V gene are SEHNR and FQNEAQ (reference sequence). In DNA, the CDR3 is TGTGCCAGCAGCTTAAGGGCGGGAGGAGGAGTTATGTCAGATACGCAGTATTTT. It yields the protein CASSLRAGGGVMSDTQYF.

This chain uses TRBV5-1 with TRBJ2-3; D may match TRBD1 or TRBD2 (5 bases each). Trimming took 1 base from V and 8 from J, leaving 11 bases between them. The CDR3 is 13 amino acids. The germline V gene has CDR1 SGHRS and CDR2 YFSETQ. The DNA for the CDR3 is TGCGCCAGCAGCTTGTCTCTTGGGGGTACGCAGTATTTT. Translated, it gives CASSLSLGGTQYF.

The chain couples TRBV6-4 to TRBJ1-1; 9 bases align to TRBD1. The CDR3 spans 14 residues. Germline CDR1 reads MRHNA; CDR2 reads SNTAGT. With V trimmed by 6 bases and J by 1 base, 3 bases remained unmatched. The CDR3 sequence is CASRRTGANTEAFF. CDR3 coding DNA: TGTGCCAGCAGGAGGACAGGGGCGAACACTGAAGCTTTCTTT.

The chain recombines TRBV10-2 with TRBJ1-5; D unresolved. The CDR3 spans 16 residues. Germline assignment: CDR1 WSHSY and CDR2 SAAADI. V lost 3 bases, J lost 0 bases, and 12 bases lay in between. Written as DNA, the CDR3 is TGCGCCAGCAGTGAAAAGATCCGGGATAGCAATCAGCCCCAGCATTTT. This gives the protein CASSEKIRDSNQPQHF.

This chain uses TRBV19 with TRBJ2-7, with TRBD2 identical over 10 bases. The CDR3 loop spans 15 amino acids. Germline loops: CDR1 LNHDA, CDR2 SQIVND (reference sequence). With 6 bases clipped from V and 0 bases from J, the junction kept 5 bases outside the gene matches. The CDR3 spells CASSRTSGLSYEQYF. CDR3 DNA: TGTGCCAGTAGCAGGACTAGCGGTCTCTCCTACGAGCAGTACTTC.

This clone occurred once. This chain connects TRBV9 to TRBJ2-2; D is unresolved. CDR1 SGDLS and CDR2 YYNGEE come from the germline V gene. This CDR3 is 12 amino acids long. Trimming removed 3 bases at V and 2 bases at J, with 2 bases between. CDR3 coding DNA: TGTGCCAGCAGCGAAAACACCGGGGAGCTGTTTTTT. Translating gives CASSENTGELFF.

V gene TRBV5-6 combines with J gene TRBJ2-7, with a tentative D call TRBD2 (7 bases). V was cut by 0 bases and J by 10 bases, with 14 bases left in between. Germline V gives CDR1 SGHDT, CDR2 YYEEEE. The CDR3 is 13 amino acids. The CDR3 reads CASSLVGGLLQYF. CDR3 in DNA: TGTGCCAGCAGCTTGGTGGGGGGGCTCTTACAGTACTTC.

This chain connects TRBV6-5 to TRBJ2-5; TRBD2 matches at 9 bases. V gave up 4 bases and J gave up 9 bases; unmatched junction bases: 9. Germline CDR1 reads MNHEY; CDR2 reads SVGAGI. The CDR3 consists of 14 residues. DNA for the CDR3: TGTGCCAGCAGTTCCCCGGGACTAGCAGCCCCCCAGTACTTC. Amino acids: CASSSPGLAAPQYF.